A single sample is the source of the 32 T cell receptor beta chains below, sequenced in a study of beta chain features in type 1 diabetes. Expressed TCRB transcripts got sequenced, as all isolated RNA was reverse transcribed. Method: immunoSEQ multiplex PCR; TCRdb's copy keeps in-frame clones and lacks some. Among 900,000 or so clones listed, roughly 15% were seen once. What was sequenced was naive CD4+ T cells from blood. The receptors originated from a woman aged 18-29 years in good health.

This clone appeared a few times. This chain joins TRBV5-1 and TRBJ1-1; no reliable D call. V lost 1 base, J lost 4 bases, and 11 bases lay in between. CDR1 and CDR2 (germline): SGHRS, YFSETQ. The CDR3 covers 14 residues. The CDR3 sequence: CASSLTEDGTEAFF. The CDR3 DNA sequence: TGCGCCAGCAGCTTGACAGAAGACGGCACTGAAGCTTTCTTT.

This chain connects TRBV7-9 to TRBJ2-7; TRBD1 aligns across 8 bases. Unmatched junction bases numbered 4, after V lost 5 bases and J lost 4 bases. The CDR3 is 13 residues long. Per germline, CDR1 SEHNR and CDR2 FQNEAQ (reference sequence). The CDR3 nucleotides read TGTGCCAGCAGCCAGGGGGCTGCGTACGAGCAGTACTTC. It codes for CASSQGAAYEQYF.

This clone appeared a few times. Other DNA sequences in the sample encode the same CDR3. The chain combines TRBV7-9 with TRBJ2-1; TRBD2 is a possible D gene (5 bases). Trimming pared 8 bases from V and 0 bases from J, leaving 5 bases between. Germline loops: CDR1 SEHNR, CDR2 FQNEAQ (reference sequence). The CDR3 has 12 residues. Here the CDR3 DNA reads TGTGCCAGCCGGGGCTCCTACAATGAGCAGTTCTTC. Translated: CASRGSYNEQFF.

This clone turned up a few times. As DNA, the CDR3 is TGTGCCAGCAGCCCACGGGGACTAAGCGGGAACTACAATGAGCAGTTCTTC. The encoded protein is CASSPRGLSGNYNEQFF. The chain uses TRBV11-2 and TRBJ2-1, with 7 bases lining up with TRBD2. In germline, CDR1 is SGHAT, CDR2 FQNNGV. Trimming removed 5 bases from V and 3 bases from J; junction bases left unmatched: 13. The CDR3 loop spans 17 amino acids.

This clone was seen a few times. Other DNA sequences in the same sample also yield this CDR3. V usage is TRBV2 and J usage is TRBJ2-6; no reliable D call. The length of the CDR3 is 13 residues. Germline loops: CDR1 SNHLY, CDR2 FYNNEI. Trimming pared 7 bases from V and 0 bases from J, leaving 4 bases between. The CDR3 loop is CASKYSGANVLTF. The CDR3 DNA sequence: TGTGCCAGCAAGTACTCTGGGGCCAACGTCCTGACTTTC.

The chain carries TRBV9 and TRBJ2-1; D remains ambiguous. Germline CDR1 and CDR2: SGDLS and YYNGEE. The CDR3 extends over 16 amino acids. The ends were cut back, 0 bases at V and 4 bases at J, with 14 bases in the middle. The CDR3 DNA sequence: TGTGCCAGCAGCGTAGTGGGCGGACCCAGATACAATGAGCAGTTCTTC. Amino acids: CASSVVGGPRYNEQFF.

This CDR3 is CASKGGLAGYNEQFF. CDR3 nucleotide sequence: TGTGCCAGCAAAGGGGGACTAGCGGGTTACAATGAGCAGTTCTTC. The V gene is TRBV7-2, the J gene TRBJ2-1; TRBD2 aligns across 12 bases. The CDR3 length is 15 residues. CDR1 is SGHTA and CDR2 is FQGNSA in the germline V gene. The V gene end was trimmed by 7 bases and the J gene end by 4 bases; junction bases not matched to a gene: 5. The complete variable domain, with remaining parts taken from reference TRBV7-2 and TRBJ2-1, reads GAGVSQSPSNKVTEKGKDVELRCDPISGHTALYWYRQSLGQGLEFLIYFQGNSAPDKSGLPSDRFSAERTGGSVSTLTIQRTQQEDSAVYLCASKGGLAGYNEQFFGPGTRLTVL.

For the CDR3, the DNA is TGTGCCAGCATGCGACTAGCTGGGAACACCGGGGAGCTGTTTTTT. It specifies CASMRLAGNTGELFF. The chain uses TRBV5-6 and TRBJ2-2; TRBD2 matches at 7 bases. This CDR3 comprises 15 residues. Germline loops: CDR1 SGHDT, CDR2 YYEEEE. V was clipped by 6 bases and J by 1 base; unmatched bases: 6.

This clone was counted a few times. The sample has other DNA sequences that encode this CDR3 too. The chain is built from TRBV7-9 and TRBJ2-7; a possible D gene is TRBD2 (5 bases). Looked up from germline, CDR1 is SEHNR and CDR2 is FQNEAQ (reference sequence). Deletions cut 0 bases from V and 2 bases from J, with 5 bases between. The CDR3 covers 13 residues. CDR3 bases: TGTGCCAGCAGCTTAGCGGGAGCCTACGAGCAGTACTTC. This gives the protein CASSLAGAYEQYF.

A few counts support this clone. This rearrangement joins TRBV7-2 to TRBJ1-1, with D unresolved. This CDR3 has 14 amino acids. Trimming removed 0 bases at V and 4 bases at J, with 9 bases between. Germline V CDR1 and CDR2: SGHTA, FQGNSA. CDR3 DNA sequence: TGTGCCAGCAGCTTAGCCTTAGTGGGCACTGAAGCTTTCTTT. Translation: CASSLALVGTEAFF.

This clone occurred a few times. V gene TRBV6-5 combines with J gene TRBJ1-2; no firm D call. CDR1 is MNHEY and CDR2 is SVGAGI in the germline V gene. V gave up 6 bases and J gave up 0 bases, with 11 bases separating them. There are 14 residues in the CDR3. CDR3 bases: TGTGCCAGCAGCTCCGGGCCCCCTAACTATGGCTACACCTTC. Its translation is CASSSGPPNYGYTF.

V usage is TRBV13 and J usage is TRBJ1-2; the D gene is possibly TRBD1 (5 bases). This CDR3 is built from 16 residues. Germline V gene sequence: CDR1 PRHDT, CDR2 FYEKMQ (reference sequence). V lost 0 bases and J 5 bases, leaving 16 bases between the germline ends. The CDR3 sequence is CASSLGPGPAKYGYTF. For the CDR3, the DNA is TGTGCCAGCAGCTTAGGCCCGGGACCGGCGAAGTATGGCTACACCTTC.

The CDR3 bases are TGTGCCAGCAGCTTGGACAGGCTTAATGAAAAACTGTTTTTT. Translated, it gives CASSLDRLNEKLFF. The V gene is TRBV5-6, the J gene TRBJ1-4, with D maybe TRBD1 (5 bases). The germline CDR1 and CDR2 sequences are SGHDT and YYEEEE. Trimming cost V 0 bases and J 4 bases, with 7 bases left between them. This CDR3 spans 14 amino acids.

J is TRBJ1-5 and V is TRBV18, with D perhaps matching TRBD1 (5 bases). Germline V gives CDR1 KGHSH, CDR2 LQKENI. V was trimmed by 2 bases and J by 6 bases, leaving 11 bases between them. There are 14 residues in the CDR3. CDR3 in DNA: TGTGCCAGCTCACCAGTTCCAGGGTCTCAGCCCCAGCATTTT. Amino acid sequence: CASSPVPGSQPQHF.

For the CDR3, the DNA is TGTGCCAGCAGCATCAACGCCGGGGAGCTGTTTTTT. Its protein product is CASSINAGELFF. The chain carries TRBV9 and TRBJ2-2; D is ambiguous. The CDR3 is 12 residues long. With 4 bases removed from V and 6 bases from J, the gap between germline ends came to 7 bases. Per germline, CDR1 SGDLS and CDR2 YYNGEE.

The chain links TRBV19 to TRBJ2-5; 7 bases are a match to TRBD2. V shed 4 bases and J 2 bases; nucleotides not matched to a gene: 13. This CDR3 contains 17 residues. Germline values: CDR1 LNHDA, CDR2 SQIVND (reference sequence). CDR3 sequence (DNA): TGTGCCAGTAGTACCCCCTTCAGGCGCGGGAGACAAGAGACCCAGTACTTC. Residues: CASSTPFRRGRQETQYF.

There are a few counts of this clone. This chain links TRBV10-3 with TRBJ1-2, with 7 bases lining up with TRBD1. The CDR3 extends over 14 amino acids. Trimming took 4 bases from V and 4 from J; bases not matched to a gene: 6. Germline CDR1 reads ENHRY; CDR2 reads SYGVKD. CDR3 bases: TGTGCCATCAGTGGACAGGGAAGAGGCTATGGCTACACCTTC. This sequence encodes CAISGQGRGYGYTF.

V usage is TRBV28 and J usage is TRBJ2-1, with 9 positions matching TRBD2. V dropped 1 base and J dropped 12; count of bases not matched to a gene: 13. The CDR3 covers 16 residues. Per the germline V gene, CDR1 is MDHEN and CDR2 is SYDVKM. DNA of the CDR3: TGTGCCAGCAGTTTATCCGGGACTAGCAAACGAGGGCGGCAGTTCTTC. It yields the protein CASSLSGTSKRGRQFF.

CDR3 in DNA: TGTGCCAGCTCACCGTCGCTAGCGGGAGGGCAAATCGAGCAGTACTTC. This sequence encodes CASSPSLAGGQIEQYF. The V gene is TRBV18, the J gene TRBJ2-7, with 12 bases fitting TRBD2. CDR3 length equals 16 residues. CDR1 and CDR2 from the germline V gene are KGHSH and LQKENI. Losses at the gene ends were 3 bases for V and 6 bases for J; bases not matched to a gene: 9.

A few counts support this clone. The V call is TRBV29-1, the J call TRBJ2-7; the match to TRBD2 covers 8 bases. Germline CDR1 is SQVTM and CDR2 is ANQGSEA. CDR3 length: 13 residues. V trimming: 4 bases; J trimming: 5 bases; junction bases outside the gene matches: 7. CDR3 bases: TGCAGCGTTGTGGCTAGCGGGCTCGACGAGCAGTACTTC. Residues: CSVVASGLDEQYF.

The table lists this clone with a few counts. The genes are TRBV18 and TRBJ2-6, with D perhaps matching TRBD1 (5 bases). Between the trimmed V and J ends, which lost 0 bases and 2 bases, there was a span of 8 bases. Germline lookup yields CDR1 KGHSH and CDR2 LQKENI. This CDR3 is 16 amino acids long. CDR3 sequence (DNA): TGTGCCAGCTCACCACCAGGGGTTGCTGGGGCCAACGTCCTGACTTTC. It translates to CASSPPGVAGANVLTF.

Only a few counts were recorded for this clone. The V gene is TRBV5-4, the J gene TRBJ2-2; TRBD2 matches 7 bases. V trimming: 3 bases; J trimming: 1 base; junction bases outside the gene matches: 3. This CDR3 comprises 15 residues. Germline lookup yields CDR1 SGHNT and CDR2 YYREEE (reference sequence). The CDR3 region has the DNA TGTGCCAGCAGCTCCGGGACTAAGAACACCGGGGAGCTGTTTTTT. Protein product: CASSSGTKNTGELFF.

The chain recombines TRBV18 with TRBJ2-7; no definite D call. Between the trimmed V and J ends, which lost 2 bases and 5 bases, there was a span of 10 bases. The germline V gene has CDR1 KGHSH and CDR2 LQKENI. The CDR3 consists of 13 residues. The CDR3 is CASSPRQVDEQYF. CDR3 nucleotide sequence: TGTGCCAGCTCACCAAGGCAGGTCGACGAGCAGTACTTC.

The table lists this clone with a few counts. This chain uses TRBV5-6 with TRBJ2-6, with 7 bases identical to TRBD1. Germline V lookup: CDR1 SGHDT, CDR2 YYEEEE. The trim removed 3 bases at V and 2 bases at J, leaving 5 bases unmatched. The CDR3 totals 16 residues. CDR3 amino acids: CASSYDRAAGANVLTF. The DNA of the CDR3 is TGTGCCAGCAGCTACGACAGGGCGGCTGGGGCCAACGTCCTGACTTTC.

The chain combines TRBV2 with TRBJ1-1, with TRBD1 identical over 12 bases. Germline CDR1 SNHLY, CDR2 FYNNEI. J lost 4 bases, V lost 3 bases, and 9 bases had no gene match. The CDR3 consists of 17 residues. The CDR3 here is CASSDVGTGGRGTEAFF. DNA for the CDR3: TGTGCCAGCAGTGATGTTGGGACAGGGGGCCGCGGCACTGAAGCTTTCTTT.

This clone was counted a few times. This chain joins TRBV6-5 and TRBJ1-5; 7 bases agree with TRBD1. After removal of 2 bases from V and 5 bases from J, the junction contained 6 bases not matched to a gene. The CDR3 totals 15 residues. Germline V gene sequence: CDR1 MNHEY, CDR2 SVGAGI. This CDR3 is CASSYHDRDYQPQHF. CDR3 DNA: TGTGCCAGCAGTTACCATGACAGGGACTATCAGCCCCAGCATTTT.

The V call is TRBV29-1, the J call TRBJ1-1; 8 positions match TRBD1. Per germline, CDR1 SQVTM and CDR2 ANQGSEA. The CDR3 runs to 12 residues. The V gene end was trimmed by 7 bases and the J gene end by 4 bases; junction bases not matched to a gene: 5. In DNA form, the CDR3 reads TGCAGCGCGGACAGGGAGTTCACTGAAGCTTTCTTT. Its translation: CSADREFTEAFF.

Concerning this clone: Other DNA sequences within the sample encode an identical CDR3. This chain uses TRBV15 with TRBJ1-5; no firm D call. Germline CDR1 reads LNHNV; CDR2 reads YYDKDF (reference sequence). Trimming stripped 0 bases from V and 4 bases from J, with 4 bases between. CDR3 size: 13 residues. The DNA of the CDR3 is TGTGCCACCAGCAGAGAAGTGAATCAGCCCCAGCATTTT. Amino acid sequence: CATSREVNQPQHF.

V and J are TRBV15 and TRBJ1-4; D unresolved. This CDR3 spans 14 amino acids. The germline V gene has CDR1 LNHNV and CDR2 YYDKDF (reference sequence). Trimming pared 7 bases from V and 5 bases from J, leaving 14 bases between. The CDR3 reads CATTDRVGNEKLFF. CDR3 DNA: TGTGCCACCACGGATCGGGTAGGGAATGAAAAACTGTTTTTT. Supplemented by reference TRBV15 and TRBJ1-4, the full variable domain reads DAMVIQNPRYQVTQFGKPVTLSCSQTLNHNVMYWYQQKSSQAPKLLFHYYDKDFNNEADTPDNFQSRRPNTSFCFLDIRSPGLGDTAMYLCATTDRVGNEKLFFGSGTQLSVL.

The V gene is TRBV15, the J gene TRBJ1-4; D gene ambiguous. CDR3 length: 13 residues. CDR1 is LNHNV and CDR2 is YYDKDF in the germline V gene (reference sequence). The V and J ends lost 5 bases and 8 bases respectively, with 12 bases between them. The CDR3 region has the DNA TGTGCCACCAGCGGTACTACGGGGGAAAAACTGTTTTTT. Translated, it gives CATSGTTGEKLFF.

Only a few counts were recorded for this clone. The chain couples TRBV4-3 to TRBJ2-2, with D unclear. The germline V gene encodes CDR1 LGHNA and CDR2 YSLEER. The V end lost 1 base, the J end lost 7 bases, and 10 bases lay between the germline ends. This CDR3 spans 14 amino acids. The CDR3 DNA reads as TGCGCCAGCAGCCAAGGACCGAAAGGCGGGGAGCTGTTTTTT. Translating gives CASSQGPKGGELFF.

The chain couples TRBV6-6 to TRBJ2-2, with D hard to call. The germline CDR1 and CDR2 sequences are MNHNY and SVGAGI (reference sequence). V was trimmed by 1 base and J by 7 bases, leaving 10 bases between them. The CDR3 is 14 residues long. The CDR3: CASSYLGGGGELFF. CDR3 coding DNA: TGTGCCAGCAGTTACTTGGGCGGCGGCGGGGAGCTGTTTTTT.